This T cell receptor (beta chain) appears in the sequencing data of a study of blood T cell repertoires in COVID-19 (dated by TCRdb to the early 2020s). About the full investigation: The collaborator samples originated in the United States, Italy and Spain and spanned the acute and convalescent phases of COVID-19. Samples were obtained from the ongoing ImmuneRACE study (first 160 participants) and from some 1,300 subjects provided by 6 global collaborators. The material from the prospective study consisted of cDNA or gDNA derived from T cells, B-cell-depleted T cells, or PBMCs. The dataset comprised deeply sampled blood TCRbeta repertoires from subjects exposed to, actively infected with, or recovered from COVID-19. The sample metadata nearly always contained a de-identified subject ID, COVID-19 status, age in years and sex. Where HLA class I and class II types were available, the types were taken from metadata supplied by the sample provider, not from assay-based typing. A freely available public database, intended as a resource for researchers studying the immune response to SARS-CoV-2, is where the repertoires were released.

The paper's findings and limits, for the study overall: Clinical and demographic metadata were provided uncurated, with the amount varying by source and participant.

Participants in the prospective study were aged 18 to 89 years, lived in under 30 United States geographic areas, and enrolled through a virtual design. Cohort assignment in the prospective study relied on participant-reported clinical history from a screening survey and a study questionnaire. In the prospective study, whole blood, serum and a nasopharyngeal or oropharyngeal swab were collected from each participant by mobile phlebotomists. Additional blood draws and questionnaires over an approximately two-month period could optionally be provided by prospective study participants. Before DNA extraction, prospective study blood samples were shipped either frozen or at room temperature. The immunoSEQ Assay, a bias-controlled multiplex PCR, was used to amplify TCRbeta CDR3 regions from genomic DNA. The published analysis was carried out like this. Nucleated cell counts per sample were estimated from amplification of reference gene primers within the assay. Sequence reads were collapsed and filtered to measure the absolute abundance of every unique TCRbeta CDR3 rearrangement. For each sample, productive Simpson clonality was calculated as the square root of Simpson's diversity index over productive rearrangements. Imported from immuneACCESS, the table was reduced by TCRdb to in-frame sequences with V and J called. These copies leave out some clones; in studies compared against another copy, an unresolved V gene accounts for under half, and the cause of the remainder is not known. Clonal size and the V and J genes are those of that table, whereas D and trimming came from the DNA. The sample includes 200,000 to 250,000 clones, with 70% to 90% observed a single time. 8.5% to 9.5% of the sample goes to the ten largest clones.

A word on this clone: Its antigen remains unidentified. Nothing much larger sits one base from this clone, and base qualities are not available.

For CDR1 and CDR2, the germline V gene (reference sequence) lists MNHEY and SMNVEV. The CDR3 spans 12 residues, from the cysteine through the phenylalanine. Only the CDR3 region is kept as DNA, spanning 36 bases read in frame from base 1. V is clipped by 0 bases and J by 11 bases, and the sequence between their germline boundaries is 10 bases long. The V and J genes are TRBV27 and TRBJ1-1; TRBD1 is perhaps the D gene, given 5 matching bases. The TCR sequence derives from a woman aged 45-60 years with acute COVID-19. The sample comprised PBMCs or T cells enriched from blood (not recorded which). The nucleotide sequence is TGTGCCAGCAGTTTATCGGGGGGAACGGCTTTCTTT. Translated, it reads CASSLSGGTAFF.